The present TCR beta chain was sequenced within a study of cytomegalovirus exposure and HLA in healthy donors. Amplification used 60 Vbeta primers and 13 Jbeta primers. Some clones are missing from TCRdb's copy, which holds only in-frame ones; the method was immunoSEQ multiplex PCR. The repertoire holds roughly 250,000 clones, with 72% as singletons. This clone was counted between two and nine times. Germline V gene lookup returns CDR1 SGHDN and CDR2 FVKESK. Between the trimmed V and J ends, which lost 8 bases and 12 bases, there was a span of 23 bases. This CDR3 has 13 amino acids. The receptor was isolated from a female donor in good health and CMV-seronegative. V usage is TRBV14 and J usage is TRBJ2-7, with TRBD1 as a possible D gene (6 bases). Input material: PBMCs. CDR3 DNA sequence: TGTGCCAGCGGAGCCATCCAGCAGGGGCGCAGGTACTTC. Protein sequence: CASGAIQQGRRYF.